Only one count was recorded for the clone carrying this T cell receptor (beta chain). Germline lookup yields CDR1 LGHDT and CDR2 YNNKEL (reference sequence). V gave up 4 bases and J gave up 8 bases; unmatched junction bases: 6. The CDR3 has 14 amino acids. This record comes from a study of blood T cell repertoires in COVID-19. Sequencing used immunoSEQ multiplex PCR; TCRdb keeps in-frame clones, though not all of them. The sample holds under 300,000 clones; roughly 86% are singletons and the top ten take about 12%. The chain carries TRBV3-1 (or the pseudogene TRBV3-2) and TRBJ1-4, with 8 bases identical to TRBD1. The receptor's source is a man older than 75 with acute or convalescent COVID-19. Input material: peripheral blood. CDR3 DNA sequence: TGTGCCAGCAGCCCCGGGACAGGAGAGGAAAAACTGTTTTTT. Translating gives CASSPGTGEEKLFF.